Detailed here is one T cell receptor beta chain. This entry belongs to a study of blood T cell repertoires in COVID-19. Looking at the study overall: Acute and convalescent COVID-19 specimens originated in the United States, Italy and Spain.

V lost 3 bases to trimming and J lost 8 bases, with 10 bases between them. Germline V gene sequence: CDR1 DFQATT, CDR2 SNEGSKA (reference sequence). The CDR3 contains 11 residues. Original processing notes: Amplification of reference gene primers was used by the study to estimate nucleated cell counts. Profiled with immunoSEQ multiplex PCR; TCRdb holds only in-frame clones, not every one. V and J calls and clone size are as listed in that table; D and trimming were resolved from the DNA. The table has about 12,000 clones, over 60% seen once; the top ten hold 9.5% to 13%. One Seattle source followed patients from active infection through their disease course.

The sequence was obtained from a man aged 55 to 70 with COVID-19, enrolled during active disease. The J gene is TRBJ1-2, the V gene TRBV20-1; TRBD1 is a possible D gene (5 bases). The material sequenced was peripheral blood. The CDR3 sequence: CSASGGVGYTF. CDR3 nucleotides: TGCAGTGCTAGCGGGGGGGTGGGCTACACCTTC.